Below are 17 T cell receptor beta chains sequenced from a single sample in a study of cytomegalovirus exposure and HLA in healthy donors. Using immunoSEQ multiplex PCR, the repertoire was profiled, and TCRdb retains in-frame clones only, with some absent. The sample contains fewer than 150,000 clones, around 88% of which appear only once. The sequenced sample was PBMCs. The receptors stem from a man aged 18 to 29 in good health and CMV-seronegative.

The CDR3 here is CASKKEQGKVYEQYF. CDR3 DNA sequence: TGTGCCAGCAAAAAAGAACAGGGGAAGGTCTACGAGCAGTACTTC. The V gene is TRBV6-1, the J gene TRBJ2-7; TRBD1 matches 7 bases. V gave up 7 bases and J gave up 3 bases; unmatched junction bases: 12. The CDR3 has 15 residues. Germline values: CDR1 MNHNS, CDR2 SASEGT.

The chain recombines TRBV7-2 with TRBJ1-1; weak D call: TRBD1 (5 bases). The germline gives CDR1 SGHTA, CDR2 FQGNSA. Deletions cut 1 base from V and 0 bases from J, with 9 bases between. The CDR3 contains 15 residues. This chain's CDR3 is CASSLEGAMNTEAFF. The CDR3 region has the DNA TGTGCCAGCAGCTTAGAAGGGGCGATGAACACTGAAGCTTTCTTT.

This chain uses TRBV5-1 with TRBJ2-1, with a possible D match to TRBD2 (6 bases). The germline CDR1 and CDR2 sequences are SGHRS and YFSETQ. The CDR3 spans 15 residues. V was cut by 3 bases and J by 5 bases, with 15 bases left in between. For the CDR3, the DNA is TGCGCCAGCAGCTCTTCCGGTGGCGGGGACAATGAGCAGTTCTTC. This translates into CASSSSGGGDNEQFF.

The table lists this clone with a count of one. This chain joins TRBV5-1 and TRBJ2-1; TRBD1 agrees at 7 bases. CDR1 is SGHRS, CDR2 YFSETQ, per germline. V lost 0 bases and J lost 2; bases outside the gene matches: 5. CDR3 size: 16 residues. The CDR3 region is CASSLDSGTAYNEQFF. CDR3 DNA: TGCGCCAGCAGCTTGGATTCCGGGACAGCCTACAATGAGCAGTTCTTC. Full variable domain (rest looked up from reference TRBV5-1 and TRBJ2-1): KAGVTQTPRYLIKTRGQQVTLSCSPISGHRSVSWYQQTPGQGLQFLFEYFSETQRNKGNFPGRFSGRQFSNSRSEMNVSTLELGDSALYLCASSLDSGTAYNEQFFGPGTRLTVL.

This clone was counted a single time. The chain employs TRBV9 and TRBJ1-2; 7 nucleotides match TRBD1. Per the germline V gene, CDR1 is SGDLS and CDR2 is YYNGEE. V was clipped by 4 bases and J by 3 bases; unmatched bases: 9. The CDR3 covers 15 residues. In DNA form, the CDR3 reads TGTGCCAGCAGCCCACTGGAGGGGGCCTACTATGGCTACACCTTC. Protein product: CASSPLEGAYYGYTF.

This chain joins TRBV6-5 and TRBJ1-1; TRBD1 aligns across 7 bases. V dropped 2 bases and J dropped 1; count of bases not matched to a gene: 1. Germline V gene data show CDR1 as MNHEY and CDR2 as SVGAGI. The CDR3 is made up of 14 amino acids. In nucleotides, the CDR3 is TGTGCCAGCAGTTACGGGACAGAGAACACTGAAGCTTTCTTT. Its translation: CASSYGTENTEAFF.

This chain connects TRBV30 to TRBJ1-1; D not certain. V shed 1 base and J shed 1 base, with 7 bases lying between them. Germline CDR1 GTSNPN, CDR2 SVGIG (reference sequence). This CDR3 comprises 13 residues. This CDR3 is CAWSASRNTEAFF. CDR3 coding DNA: TGTGCCTGGAGTGCCTCTAGGAACACTGAAGCTTTCTTT.

The chain recombines TRBV28 with TRBJ1-1; TRBD1 matches at 8 bases. The CDR3 is 14 amino acids. Germline CDR1 reads MDHEN; CDR2 reads SYDVKM. After removal of 5 bases from V and 4 bases from J, the junction contained 6 bases not matched to a gene. As DNA, the CDR3 is TGTGCCAGCAGTCCGTACAGGGGGGTCACTGAAGCTTTCTTT. Residues: CASSPYRGVTEAFF.

This clone has only a few counts. The chain carries TRBV29-1 and TRBJ1-5, with 7 nucleotides matching TRBD1. Per the germline V gene, CDR1 is SQVTM and CDR2 is ANQGSEA. Losses at the gene ends were 7 bases for V and 3 bases for J; bases not matched to a gene: 6. The length of the CDR3 is 13 residues. This CDR3 reads CSARDSYNQPQHF. The DNA for the CDR3 is TGCAGCGCCAGGGACAGCTACAATCAGCCCCAGCATTTT. Looking up the rest from reference TRBV29-1 and TRBJ1-5 gives the full variable domain: SAVISQKPSRDICQRGTSLTIQCQVDSQVTMMFWYRQQPGQSLTLIATANQGSEATYESGFVIDKFPISRPNLTFSTLTVSNMSPEDSSIYLCSARDSYNQPQHFGDGTRLSIL.

This chain joins TRBV28 and TRBJ1-4; D is undetermined. CDR1 MDHEN and CDR2 SYDVKM come from the germline V gene. The ends were cut back, 3 bases at V and 5 bases at J, with 7 bases in the middle. The CDR3 has 13 residues. CDR3 sequence reads: CASSFATNEKLFF. The CDR3 region has the DNA TGTGCCAGCAGTTTCGCGACAAATGAAAAACTGTTTTTT. The complete variable domain, with remaining parts taken from reference TRBV28 and TRBJ1-4, reads DVKVTQSSRYLVKRTGEKVFLECVQDMDHENMFWYRQDPGLGLRLIYFSYDVKMKEKGDIPEGYSVSREKKERFSLILESASTNQTSMYLCASSFATNEKLFFGSGTQLSVL.

This chain joins TRBV11-2 and TRBJ2-1; possible D gene TRBD2, 5 bases. The V end was cut by 2 bases, the J end by 7 bases, with 15 bases between. CDR3 length equals 15 residues. Germline loops: CDR1 SGHAT, CDR2 FQNNGV. Here the CDR3 DNA reads TGTGCCAGCAGCTTATACGTCCGGGGTTGGAATGAGCAGTTCTTC. Its protein product is CASSLYVRGWNEQFF.

DNA of the CDR3: TGTGCCAGCAGCCCAACAGGGTTGGGCACAGATACGCAGTATTTT. It is translated as CASSPTGLGTDTQYF. V and J are TRBV5-4 and TRBJ2-3; D is perhaps TRBD1 (6 bases). The germline gives CDR1 SGHNT, CDR2 YYREEE (reference sequence). V gave up 4 bases and J gave up 1 base, with 13 bases separating them. This CDR3 is built from 15 residues.

The CDR3 protein is CASSQKAKVNTEAFF. In DNA form, the CDR3 reads TGCGCCAGCAGTCAAAAAGCGAAGGTTAACACTGAAGCTTTCTTT. The chain joins TRBV23-1 to TRBJ1-1; D gene uncertain. TRBV23-1 is an open reading frame whose function is uncertain. The V and J ends lost 2 bases and 2 bases respectively, with 12 bases between them. The CDR3 consists of 15 residues.

CDR3: CASSIIHTGAGELFF. DNA of the CDR3: TGTGCCAGCAGCATCATTCATACAGGGGCTGGGGAGCTGTTTTTT. This chain uses TRBV6-1 with TRBJ2-2, with 7 bases matching TRBD1. Trimming cost V 6 bases and J 8 bases; bases outside gene matches: 12. Germline values: CDR1 MNHNS, CDR2 SASEGT. This CDR3 has 15 residues.

Details on this clone: At one of its ends the junction is not consistent with the germline gene, which may arise from a read error. The chain employs TRBV18 and TRBJ2-7; D is undetermined. The CDR3 is made up of 14 amino acids. Per the germline V gene, CDR1 is KGHSH and CDR2 is LQKENI. The CDR3 nucleotides are TGTGCCAGCTCACCGTCGCCCAACTCCCACGAGCAGTACTTC. Its translation: CASSPSPNSHEQYF.

The chain uses TRBV6-1 and TRBJ2-7, with TRBD1 matching over 7 bases. V lost 2 bases to trimming and J lost 3 bases; unmatched junction nucleotides: 10. Germline V gene data show CDR1 as MNHNS and CDR2 as SASEGT. CDR3 length: 16 residues. This CDR3 reads CASSEPALTGIYEQYF. Here the CDR3 DNA reads TGTGCCAGCAGTGAACCCGCCTTGACAGGGATCTACGAGCAGTACTTC.

This rearrangement joins TRBV6-1 to TRBJ2-7; TRBD2 is a possible D gene (6 bases). V was shortened by 3 bases and J by 2 bases, with 17 bases between the two germline ends. Germline CDR1 and CDR2: MNHNS and SASEGT. This CDR3 contains 16 residues. For the CDR3, the DNA is TGTGCCAGCAGTGATTCCGGGACTTCCCTCCCCTACGAGCAGTACTTC. Translated, it gives CASSDSGTSLPYEQYF.